This T cell receptor (beta chain) was obtained from a study of T cell responses to AZD1222 COVID-19 vaccine. Of note for this clone: Its antigen is unidentified.

General study results and limits: Unmutated regions of variants are reportedly targeted by nearly half of spike-specific TCRs.

Clones were read by immunoSEQ multiplex PCR, and TCRdb kept only the in-frame ones, dropping some. The sample carries some 48,000 clones, 65% to 90% recorded once. V lost 5 bases and J lost 6, with 12 bases in between. The CDR3 spans 13 residues. Germline V gene lookup returns CDR1 SGHTA and CDR2 FQGNSA. The sequence was obtained from an adult who received the AZD1222 COVID-19 vaccine. This sample comprised peripheral blood, obtained 28 days after the second AZD1222 dose. V and J are TRBV7-2 and TRBJ2-3; D is perhaps TRBD1 or TRBD2 (5 bases each). CDR3 nucleotides: TGTGCCAGCAGCCTCAACCGGGACGATACGCAGTATTTT. Its protein is CASSLNRDDTQYF.